These 23 T cell receptor beta chains share one sample of origin, sequenced in a study of T cells in tumors after PD-1 blockade (dated by TCRdb to between 2018 and 2021). The method behind the library was the immunoSEQ multiplex PCR assay. The table was pulled from immuneACCESS by TCRdb, which kept in-frame rearrangements only. Such tables lose some clones; where checked, under half of the loss comes from unresolved V genes, and the rest has no known cause. This sample gives 45,000 to 60,000 clones in total; around 85% of them show up just once. The ten largest clones take up around 8.7% of the sample. Sequencing used PBMCs, obtained before anti-PD-1 therapy. These receptors were collected from a human donor with advanced basal cell or squamous cell carcinoma (not recorded which).

The chain is built from TRBV9 and TRBJ1-6; 7 bases are shared with TRBD1. CDR3 length: 15 residues. Germline CDR1 and CDR2: SGDLS and YYNGEE. J was trimmed by 9 bases and V by 4 bases; bases with no gene match: 10. CDR3 protein: CASSPTGQGGSPLHF. CDR3 nucleotide sequence: TGTGCCAGCAGCCCCACAGGTCAGGGGGGTTCACCCCTCCACTTT.

This sequence joins TRBV12-3 or TRBV12-4 and TRBJ2-2, with TRBD1 matching over 7 bases. Trimming cost V 9 bases and J 3 bases; bases outside gene matches: 1. The CDR3 consists of 12 residues. CDR3 amino acids: CASTGDTGELFF. The CDR3 DNA is TGTGCCAGTACAGGGGACACCGGGGAGCTGTTTTTT.

The rearrangement joins TRBV7-6 to TRBJ2-3; D remains unclear. Between the trimmed V and J ends, which lost 9 bases and 5 bases, there was a span of 9 bases. The germline V gene encodes CDR1 SGHVS and CDR2 FNYEAQ. The CDR3 is 11 amino acids. Here the CDR3 DNA reads TGTGCCAGTTCGGCCCAAGATACGCAGTATTTT. Protein: CASSAQDTQYF.

V gene TRBV5-5 combines with J gene TRBJ2-1, with D hard to call. Germline-derived CDR1 and CDR2 are SGHKS and YYEKEE (reference sequence). The CDR3 is made up of 16 amino acids. V lost 0 bases, J lost 3 bases, and 13 bases lay in between. The CDR3 spells CASSLGFGRNYNEQFF. The CDR3 DNA is TGTGCCAGCAGCTTGGGTTTCGGGCGAAACTACAATGAGCAGTTCTTC.

The chain is built from TRBV10-2 and TRBJ2-3; the match to TRBD1 covers 10 bases. CDR1 WSHSY and CDR2 SAAADI come from the germline V gene. The CDR3 spans 15 residues. The J segment lost 1 base and the V segment lost 5 bases, leaving 3 bases of the junction unmatched. Here the CDR3 reads CASSRTGGGTDTQYF. The DNA of the CDR3 is TGCGCCAGCAGTAGGACAGGGGGAGGCACAGATACGCAGTATTTT.

A note on this clone: This may arise from a read error, as a much more abundant clone is one base away. The sample has other DNA sequences that encode this CDR3 too. V gene TRBV10-3 combines with J gene TRBJ2-1, with D tentatively TRBD2 (6 bases). This CDR3 is built from 15 residues. Germline values: CDR1 ENHRY, CDR2 SYGVKD. Trimming cost V 7 bases and J 5 bases, with 18 bases left between them. The CDR3 DNA reads as TGTGCCATCACCCCGACTAGTGGGAGAAACAATGAGCAGTTCTTC. Translating gives CAITPTSGRNNEQFF.

CDR3 amino acids: CASSIGRGSSYEQYF. As DNA, the CDR3 is TGTGCCAGTAGTATTGGCAGGGGGAGCTCCTACGAGCAGTACTTC. The gene calls are TRBV19 and TRBJ2-7, with TRBD1 identical over 7 bases. The CDR3 sequence is 15 residues long. Trimming cost V 3 bases and J 0 bases; bases outside gene matches: 5. CDR1 and CDR2 from the germline V gene are LNHDA and SQIVND (reference sequence).

V usage is TRBV11-3 and J usage is TRBJ2-7; 7 bases match TRBD1. This CDR3 has 16 amino acids. Germline CDR1 SGHNT, CDR2 YENEEA. Germline trimming cut 1 base from V and 3 bases from J; bases unmatched to any gene: 9. The CDR3 region is CASSLGQTGRGYEQYF. In nucleotides, the CDR3 is TGTGCCAGCAGCTTAGGTCAGACAGGGAGAGGCTACGAGCAGTACTTC. The full variable domain, its missing parts supplied by reference TRBV11-3 and TRBJ2-7, is EAGVVQSPRYKIIEKKQPVAFWCNPISGHNTLYWYLQNLGQGPELLIRYENEEAVDDSQLPKDRFSAERLKGVDSTLKIQPAELGDSAVYLCASSLGQTGRGYEQYFGPGTRLTVT.

The rearrangement uses TRBV28 and TRBJ2-4; D call uncertain. The CDR3 has 15 residues. The germline V gene has CDR1 MDHEN and CDR2 SYDVKM. V was shortened by 6 bases and J by 5 bases, with 17 bases between the two germline ends. The CDR3 DNA reads TGTGCCAGCAGCCCCAGTGGGTCGGCCCAAAACATTCAGTACTTC. Translating gives CASSPSGSAQNIQYF.

The rearrangement links TRBV28 to TRBJ2-1, with TRBD2 as a possible D gene (6 bases). Germline loops: CDR1 MDHEN, CDR2 SYDVKM. Trimming removed 5 bases at V and 2 bases at J, with 13 bases between. The CDR3 contains 15 residues. The CDR3 here is CASSPPGLTYNEQFF. As DNA, the CDR3 is TGTGCCAGCAGTCCACCGGGACTTACCTACAATGAGCAGTTCTTC.

This rearrangement joins TRBV29-1 to TRBJ2-3; D gene unclear. Trimming pared 8 bases from V and 1 base from J, leaving 13 bases between. Germline lookup yields CDR1 SQVTM and CDR2 ANQGSEA. The CDR3 contains 13 residues. The CDR3 coding sequence is TGCAGCACCCAGTTCGCTCGCACAGATACGCAGTATTTT. Translated, it gives CSTQFARTDTQYF.

This clone was detected only once. The V gene is TRBV20-1, the J gene TRBJ1-1; D gene uncertain. The length of the CDR3 is 11 residues. Trimming took 8 bases from V and 5 from J, leaving 12 bases between them. Germline loops: CDR1 DFQATT, CDR2 SNEGSKA (reference sequence). The CDR3 reads CSPDWGTEAFF. For the CDR3, the DNA is TGCAGTCCCGACTGGGGTACTGAAGCTTTCTTT.

This clone was found many times. The chain couples TRBV24-1 to TRBJ1-2, with D tentatively TRBD1 (5 bases). Trimming took 4 bases from V and 8 from J, leaving 13 bases between them. Germline assignment: CDR1 KGHDR and CDR2 SFDVKD. The CDR3 has 13 amino acids. The CDR3 spells CATSDPLGAGYTF. Written as DNA, the CDR3 is TGTGCCACCAGTGACCCGCTCGGGGCGGGCTACACCTTC.

The chain combines TRBV7-9 with TRBJ1-1, with TRBD1 identical over 11 bases. The CDR3 is 14 residues long. V trimming: 5 bases; J trimming: 9 bases; junction bases outside the gene matches: 8. CDR1 is SEHNR and CDR2 is FQNEAQ in the germline V gene (reference sequence). The CDR3 DNA follows: TGTGCCAGCAGCCCGGACAGGGGGCGGTCAAAAGCTTTCTTT. As protein: CASSPDRGRSKAFF.

V gene TRBV7-2 combines with J gene TRBJ2-3; tentative D call: TRBD2 (7 bases). Germline V lookup: CDR1 SGHTA, CDR2 FQGNSA. The V end lost 4 bases, the J end lost 6 bases, and 14 bases lay between the germline ends. The CDR3 is made up of 14 amino acids. The CDR3 spells CASSWTRGADTQYF. The CDR3 nucleotides are TGTGCCAGCAGCTGGACTAGGGGGGCGGATACGCAGTATTTT.

In this sample, this clone turned up a few times. V usage is TRBV4-1 and J usage is TRBJ2-7; tentatively, D is TRBD2 (6 bases). The V and J ends lost 2 bases and 5 bases respectively, with 19 bases between them. Per germline, CDR1 MGHRA and CDR2 YSYEKL. The CDR3 consists of 16 residues. The CDR3 DNA is TGCGCCAGCAGCCAATGGGGGGAGGCGGCCCCCGACGAGCAGTACTTC. Protein product: CASSQWGEAAPDEQYF.

This chain uses TRBV3-1 (or the pseudogene TRBV3-2) with TRBJ1-5, with TRBD1 matching over 9 bases. CDR3 length equals 16 residues. The trim removed 5 bases at V and 5 bases at J, leaving 10 bases unmatched. Germline values: CDR1 LGHDT, CDR2 YNNKEL (reference sequence). CDR3 sequence reads: CASSDRDRVYDQPQHF. CDR3 in DNA: TGTGCCAGCAGCGACCGGGACAGGGTTTATGATCAGCCCCAGCATTTT.

The chain recombines TRBV6-5 with TRBJ2-2; 7 nucleotides line up with TRBD1. V lost 6 bases and J lost 4; bases outside the gene matches: 5. Germline CDR1 reads MNHEY; CDR2 reads SVGAGI. This CDR3 has 14 amino acids. CDR3 sequence (DNA): TGTGCCAGCAGGACACAGGGGACCACCGGGGAGCTGTTTTTT. It codes for CASRTQGTTGELFF.

The chain employs TRBV6-5 and TRBJ2-1, with D perhaps TRBD2 (5 bases). Germline V lookup: CDR1 MNHEY, CDR2 SVGAGI. V dropped 9 bases and J dropped 4 bases, with 19 bases sitting between them. CDR3 length: 15 amino acids. CDR3 residues: CASAGDYGGYNEQFF. The CDR3 coding sequence is TGTGCCAGTGCAGGAGACTATGGAGGTTACAATGAGCAGTTCTTC.

Note on this clone: Other nucleotide sequences in the sample specify the same CDR3. The rearrangement links TRBV5-1 to TRBJ1-1; D is ambiguous. V was pared by 0 bases and J by 1 base, with 4 bases between. CDR3 length: 13 residues. Germline V lookup: CDR1 SGHRS, CDR2 YFSETQ. CDR3 bases: TGCGCCAGCAGCTTGGGTGGGAACACTGAAGCTTTCTTT. Its protein is CASSLGGNTEAFF.

The chain has TRBV5-8 and TRBJ2-1, with D possibly matching TRBD1 (5 bases). This CDR3 has 15 amino acids. Trimming removed 4 bases at V and 4 bases at J, with 15 bases between. Germline lookup yields CDR1 SGHTS and CDR2 YDEGEE. The CDR3 coding sequence is TGTGCCAGCAGCCCACAGGAGAGTCCATACAATGAGCAGTTCTTC. Translated, it gives CASSPQESPYNEQFF.

J is TRBJ2-1 and V is TRBV7-9; 8 nucleotides agree with TRBD1. V was clipped by 6 bases and J by 3 bases; unmatched bases: 4. This CDR3 contains 14 residues. In germline, CDR1 is SEHNR, CDR2 FQNEAQ (reference sequence). The CDR3 region is CASSSGTGYNEQFF. CDR3 DNA: TGTGCCAGCAGTTCCGGGACAGGCTACAATGAGCAGTTCTTC.

V and J are TRBV7-3 and TRBJ2-6; the D gene is possibly TRBD2 (7 bases). Germline V lookup: CDR1 SGHTA, CDR2 FQGTGA. The CDR3 has 16 residues. V lost 4 bases and J 6 bases, leaving 16 bases between the germline ends. In nucleotides, the CDR3 is TGTGCCAGCAGCTGGCATGGGGAGGGGGAGGCCAACGTCCTGACTTTC. It specifies CASSWHGEGEANVLTF.